This is a list of T cell receptor beta chains from one sample in a study of shared clonotypes between healthy human individuals. The data were produced by immunoSEQ multiplex PCR, yet TCRdb's version contains in-frame clones alone and is incomplete. Here the sample spans 1.6 million or so clones, approximately 96% being singletons. The specimen sequenced was naive CD4+ T cells sorted from blood. The receptors were sampled from a man younger than 40 in good health. The CDR3 runs from the conserved cysteine through the conserved F or W. The order of the fields is V gene, D gene, J gene, clone size, CDR3 DNA, CDR3 protein. D genes are given only for firm matches. Only some rows state a clone size, as once, few, many or a class for expanded clones.

v_gene: TRBV5-1
d_gene: -
j_gene: TRBJ2-3
abundance: -
CDR3nt: TGCGCCAGCAGCACCGAACAGGGAATGAGGTATTTT
CDR3aa: CASSTEQGMRYF

v_gene: TRBV10-3
d_gene: -
j_gene: TRBJ2-5
abundance: -
CDR3nt: TGTGCCATCGGCGGGGAGACCCAGTACTTC
CDR3aa: CAIGGETQYF

v_gene: TRBV5-1
d_gene: -
j_gene: TRBJ2-1
abundance: -
CDR3nt: TGCGCCAGCAGCTTGGGCTACTCCTACAATGAGCAGTTCTTC
CDR3aa: CASSLGYSYNEQFF

v_gene: TRBV19
d_gene: -
j_gene: TRBJ2-1
abundance: -
CDR3nt: TGTGCCAGTAGTATGTTAAGGAATGAGCAGTTCTTC
CDR3aa: CASSMLRNEQFF

v_gene: TRBV5-1
d_gene: -
j_gene: TRBJ2-1
abundance: -
CDR3nt: TGCGCCAGCAGCTTGGTTGTGGGAGCCCTCTACAATGAGCAGTTCTTC
CDR3aa: CASSLVVGALYNEQFF

v_gene: TRBV7-9
d_gene: TRBD1
j_gene: TRBJ1-4
abundance: -
CDR3nt: TGTGCCAGCAGCAATCAGGGGGCAACTAATGAAAAACTGTTTTTT
CDR3aa: CASSNQGATNEKLFF

v_gene: TRBV4-3
d_gene: TRBD1
j_gene: TRBJ1-2
abundance: -
CDR3nt: TGCGCCAGCAGCCAAACCGACAGGGGTTCTTATGGCTACACCTTC
CDR3aa: CASSQTDRGSYGYTF

v_gene: TRBV6-1
d_gene: -
j_gene: TRBJ1-5
abundance: -
CDR3nt: TGTGCCAGCACCACGGCGGGTGGACAGCCCCAGCATTTT
CDR3aa: CASTTAGGQPQHF

v_gene: TRBV28
d_gene: -
j_gene: TRBJ1-2
abundance: -
CDR3nt: TGTGCCAGCAGTGAAATAAGGTTGGGGGCAGGAGGTGGCTACACCTTC
CDR3aa: CASSEIRLGAGGGYTF

v_gene: TRBV5-4
d_gene: -
j_gene: TRBJ2-2
abundance: -
CDR3nt: TGTGCCAGCAGCCCCAATCCCCCAGCAGGAGTTACCGGGGAGCTGTTTTTT
CDR3aa: CASSPNPPAGVTGELFF

v_gene: TRBV19
d_gene: -
j_gene: TRBJ1-1
abundance: -
CDR3nt: TGTGCCAGTAGTCCGGGACGGCGGGCGGGCACTGAAGCTTTCTTT
CDR3aa: CASSPGRRAGTEAFF

v_gene: TRBV4-3
d_gene: TRBD2
j_gene: TRBJ2-5
abundance: -
CDR3nt: TGCGCCAGCAGCCAAGTGATAGCGGGATTTCAACAAGAGACCCAGTACTTC
CDR3aa: CASSQVIAGFQQETQYF

v_gene: TRBV15
d_gene: -
j_gene: TRBJ2-3
abundance: -
CDR3nt: TGTGCCACCAGCAGAGATTACTCGGCCCCAGGTGGCACAGATACGCAGTATTTT
CDR3aa: CATSRDYSAPGGTDTQYF

v_gene: TRBV29-1
d_gene: -
j_gene: TRBJ1-5
abundance: -
CDR3nt: TGCAGCGTTTACCTGGCGGGAGGCAATCAGCCCCAGCATTTT
CDR3aa: CSVYLAGGNQPQHF

v_gene: TRBV5-1
d_gene: -
j_gene: TRBJ1-1
abundance: -
CDR3nt: TGCGCCAGCAGCTTGTGGGGGGACACTGAAGCTTTCTTT
CDR3aa: CASSLWGDTEAFF

v_gene: TRBV19
d_gene: -
j_gene: TRBJ2-1
abundance: -
CDR3nt: TGTGCCAGCAGCCCCCGGGACTCCTTTAACAATGAGCAGTTCTTC
CDR3aa: CASSPRDSFNNEQFF

v_gene: TRBV19
d_gene: TRBD1
j_gene: TRBJ1-2
abundance: -
CDR3nt: TGTGCCAGTAGTATCTTAAAAGGACAGGGGCCCGGGGACTATGGCTACACCTTC
CDR3aa: CASSILKGQGPGDYGYTF

v_gene: TRBV6-6
d_gene: -
j_gene: TRBJ1-5
abundance: -
CDR3nt: TGTGCCAGCAGTTACGACAGAAATAGCAATCAGCCCCAGCATTTT
CDR3aa: CASSYDRNSNQPQHF

v_gene: TRBV10-3
d_gene: TRBD2
j_gene: TRBJ2-1
abundance: -
CDR3nt: TGTGCCATCAGTGGGGACCTGGGCGGGAGAGGCAATGAGCAGTTCTTC
CDR3aa: CAISGDLGGRGNEQFF

v_gene: TRBV5-6
d_gene: TRBD1
j_gene: TRBJ2-7
abundance: -
CDR3nt: TGTGCCAGCAGCCGTGACAGGGGGCGCCGCGAGCAGTACTTC
CDR3aa: CASSRDRGRREQYF

v_gene: TRBV7-9
d_gene: -
j_gene: TRBJ1-2
abundance: -
CDR3nt: TGTGCCAGCAGCCGACACAAAGATGGCTACACCTTC
CDR3aa: CASSRHKDGYTF

v_gene: TRBV7-8
d_gene: -
j_gene: TRBJ2-5
abundance: -
CDR3nt: TGTGCCAGCAGCGCCCATAGACAGCTCTCCGAGACCCAGTACTTC
CDR3aa: CASSAHRQLSETQYF

v_gene: TRBV7-7
d_gene: -
j_gene: TRBJ2-1
abundance: -
CDR3nt: TGTGCTAGCAGCTTAGCGTCTGGGAAGGAGCAGTTCTTC
CDR3aa: CASSLASGKEQFF

v_gene: TRBV27
d_gene: TRBD1
j_gene: TRBJ2-7
abundance: -
CDR3nt: TGTGCCAGCAGGCTGACCACAGGGGCGACCTACGAGCAGTACTTC
CDR3aa: CASRLTTGATYEQYF

v_gene: TRBV5-1
d_gene: -
j_gene: TRBJ2-1
abundance: -
CDR3nt: TGCGCCAGCAGCTCGCAGGCAGATTACAATGAGCAGTTCTTC
CDR3aa: CASSSQADYNEQFF

v_gene: TRBV7-9
d_gene: -
j_gene: TRBJ1-2
abundance: -
CDR3nt: TGTGCCAGCAGCCCGCCTAACTATGGCTACACCTTC
CDR3aa: CASSPPNYGYTF

v_gene: TRBV9
d_gene: -
j_gene: TRBJ2-1
abundance: few
CDR3nt: TGTGCCAGCAGCGTAGGAGGAGGGGCCAATGAGCAGTTCTTC
CDR3aa: CASSVGGGANEQFF

v_gene: TRBV10-3
d_gene: -
j_gene: TRBJ1-5
abundance: -
CDR3nt: TGTGCCATCAGTGAGGCGGCCCTAGATAGCAATCAGCCCCAGCATTTT
CDR3aa: CAISEAALDSNQPQHF

v_gene: TRBV18
d_gene: -
j_gene: TRBJ1-1
abundance: -
CDR3nt: TGTGCCAGCTCACTTGGGGGGGTCGAGAACACTGAAGCTTTCTTT
CDR3aa: CASSLGGVENTEAFF

v_gene: TRBV7-9
d_gene: -
j_gene: TRBJ1-3
abundance: once
CDR3nt: TGTGCCAGCAGCTTAGTGGAGGGGGACTCTGGAAACACCATATATTTT
CDR3aa: CASSLVEGDSGNTIYF

v_gene: TRBV6-4
d_gene: -
j_gene: TRBJ2-2
abundance: -
CDR3nt: TGTGCCAGCAGTGACTCAGCTATTCCCTCCGGGGAGCTGTTTTTT
CDR3aa: CASSDSAIPSGELFF

v_gene: TRBV30
d_gene: -
j_gene: TRBJ2-3
abundance: -
CDR3nt: TGTGCCTGGGGTACGGCGCTAGGCACAGATACGCAGTATTTT
CDR3aa: CAWGTALGTDTQYF

v_gene: TRBV10-2
d_gene: -
j_gene: TRBJ2-3
abundance: -
CDR3nt: TGCGCCAGCAGTGACCAAGGCACAGATACGCAGTATTTT
CDR3aa: CASSDQGTDTQYF

v_gene: TRBV11-3
d_gene: -
j_gene: TRBJ2-1
abundance: -
CDR3nt: TGTGCCAGCAGCTTACGCCCGTACAATGAGCAGTTCTTC
CDR3aa: CASSLRPYNEQFF

v_gene: TRBV21-1
d_gene: -
j_gene: TRBJ2-7
abundance: -
CDR3nt: TGTGCCAGCAGCAAAGGCAACAGCTCCTACGAGCAGTACTTC
CDR3aa: CASSKGNSSYEQYF

v_gene: TRBV7-9
d_gene: -
j_gene: TRBJ2-5
abundance: -
CDR3nt: TGTGCCAGCAGCTTACACACGGGAGCGAAAGAGACCCAGTACTTC
CDR3aa: CASSLHTGAKETQYF